This T cell receptor beta chain was captured in a study of blood T cell repertoires in COVID-19. Looking at the study overall: The study drew acute and convalescent COVID-19 samples from the United States, Italy and Spain.

Germline-derived CDR1 and CDR2 are MNHEY and SMNVEV (reference sequence). V was trimmed by 2 bases and J by 2 bases, leaving 10 bases between them. The CDR3 spans 14 residues. The assay was immunoSEQ multiplex PCR, and TCRdb's table has in-frame clones only and misses some. The table includes over 250,000 clones, 80% to 90% detected once. Source material: peripheral blood. The receptor's source is a woman aged 45 to 65 who had recovered from COVID-19. The genes are TRBV27 and TRBJ2-7; no clear D. CDR3 coding DNA: TGTGCCAGCAGTTTAGGAGTACGGGCCTACGAGCAGTACTTC. The encoded protein is CASSLGVRAYEQYF.